Described below is a single TCR beta chain sequence and its context. Its matching antigen is unknown. TCRdb re-derived calls from the RT-PCR reads in MiXCR, one entry per CDR3 protein. The sample consists of hundreds of thousands of distinct CDR3 sequences, 25% of them appearing once. V was pared by 2 bases and J by 0 bases, with 8 bases of the junction left unmatched. CDR3 size: 18 residues. CDR1 is SGHAT, CDR2 FQDESV, per germline (reference sequence). The data belong to a study of response to subunit inactivated influenza vaccine. Study observations and caveats: Seasonal influenza vaccination, on each occasion, was suggested by the authors to recruit few new T cells.

The receptor was derived from a man aged 50-60 years who received an inactivated influenza vaccine. The material sequenced was CD4+ T cells sorted from PBMCs, taken about 5 days after vaccination. J is TRBJ2-4 and V is TRBV11-1; TRBD2 agrees at 9 bases. The DNA for the CDR3 is TGTGCCAGCAGCTTAAATAGCGGGAGCGTTCTAGCCAAAAACATTCAGTACTTC. Its protein product is CASSLNSGSVLAKNIQYF.